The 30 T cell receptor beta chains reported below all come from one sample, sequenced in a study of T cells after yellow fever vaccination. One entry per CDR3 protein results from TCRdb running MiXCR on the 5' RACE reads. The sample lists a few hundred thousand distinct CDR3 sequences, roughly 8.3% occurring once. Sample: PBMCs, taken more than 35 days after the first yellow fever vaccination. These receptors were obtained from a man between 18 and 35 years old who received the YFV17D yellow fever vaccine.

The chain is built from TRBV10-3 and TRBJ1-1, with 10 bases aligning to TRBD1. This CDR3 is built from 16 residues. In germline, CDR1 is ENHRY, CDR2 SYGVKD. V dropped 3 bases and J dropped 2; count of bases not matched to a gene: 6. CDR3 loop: CAISDPGQGFNTEAFF. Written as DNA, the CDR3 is TGTGCCATCAGTGATCCGGGACAGGGGTTTAACACTGAAGCTTTCTTT.

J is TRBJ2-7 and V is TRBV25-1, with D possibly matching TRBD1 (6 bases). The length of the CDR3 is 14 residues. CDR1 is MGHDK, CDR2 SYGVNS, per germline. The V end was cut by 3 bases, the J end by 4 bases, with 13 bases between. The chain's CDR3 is CASSDFGRGYEQYF. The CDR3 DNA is TGTGCCAGCAGTGACTTTGGCAGGGGATACGAGCAGTACTTC.

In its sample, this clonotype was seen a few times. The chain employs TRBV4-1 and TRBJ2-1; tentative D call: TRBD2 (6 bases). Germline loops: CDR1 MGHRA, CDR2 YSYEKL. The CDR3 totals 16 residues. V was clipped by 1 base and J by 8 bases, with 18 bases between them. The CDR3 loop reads CASSQVVAEGPYEQFF. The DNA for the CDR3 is TGCGCCAGCAGCCAAGTGGTGGCGGAGGGGCCCTATGAGCAGTTCTTC.

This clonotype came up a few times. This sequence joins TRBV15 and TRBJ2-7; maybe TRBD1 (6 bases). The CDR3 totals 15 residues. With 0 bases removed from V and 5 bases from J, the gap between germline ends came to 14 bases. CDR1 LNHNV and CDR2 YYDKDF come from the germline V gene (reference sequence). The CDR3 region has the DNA TGTGCCACCAGCAGAGATCGGCAGGGGTCGAACGAGCAGTACTTC. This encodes CATSRDRQGSNEQYF.

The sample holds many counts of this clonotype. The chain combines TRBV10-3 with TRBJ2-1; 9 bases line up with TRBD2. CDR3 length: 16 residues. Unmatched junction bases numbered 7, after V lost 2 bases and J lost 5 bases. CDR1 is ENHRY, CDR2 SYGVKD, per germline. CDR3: CAISEGRSGGNNEQFF. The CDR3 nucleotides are TGTGCCATCAGTGAGGGAAGAAGCGGGGGGAACAATGAGCAGTTCTTC.

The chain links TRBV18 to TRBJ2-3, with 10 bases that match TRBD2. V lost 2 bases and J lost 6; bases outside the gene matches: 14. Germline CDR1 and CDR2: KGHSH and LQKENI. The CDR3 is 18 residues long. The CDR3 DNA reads TGTGCCAGCTCACCATCGTTGGCTAGCGGGGGACCCATGGATACGCAGTATTTT. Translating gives CASSPSLASGGPMDTQYF.

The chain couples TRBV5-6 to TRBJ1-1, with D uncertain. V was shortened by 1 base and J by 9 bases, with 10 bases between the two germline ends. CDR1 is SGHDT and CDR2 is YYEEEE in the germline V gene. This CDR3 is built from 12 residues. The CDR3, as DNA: TGTGCCAGCAGCTTGTGGCCGACTCAAGCTTTCTTT. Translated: CASSLWPTQAFF.

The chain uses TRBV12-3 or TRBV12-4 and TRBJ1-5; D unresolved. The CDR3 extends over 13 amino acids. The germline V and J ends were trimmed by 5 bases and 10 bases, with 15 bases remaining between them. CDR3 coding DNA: TGTGCCAGCAGTCCCCGGACCAGTCATCCCCAGCATTTT. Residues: CASSPRTSHPQHF.

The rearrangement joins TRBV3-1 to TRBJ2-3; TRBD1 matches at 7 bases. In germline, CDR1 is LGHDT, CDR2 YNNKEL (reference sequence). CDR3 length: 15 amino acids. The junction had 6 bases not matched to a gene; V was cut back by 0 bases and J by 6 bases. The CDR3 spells CASSQDIQGWDTQYF. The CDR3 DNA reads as TGTGCCAGCAGCCAAGATATACAGGGGTGGGATACGCAGTATTTT.

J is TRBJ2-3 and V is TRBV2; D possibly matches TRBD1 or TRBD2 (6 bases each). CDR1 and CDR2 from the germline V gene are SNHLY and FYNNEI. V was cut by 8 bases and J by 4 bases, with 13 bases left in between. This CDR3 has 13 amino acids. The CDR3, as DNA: TGTGCCAGCCACCCAGGGGAGGCAGATACGCAGTATTTT. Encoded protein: CASHPGEADTQYF.

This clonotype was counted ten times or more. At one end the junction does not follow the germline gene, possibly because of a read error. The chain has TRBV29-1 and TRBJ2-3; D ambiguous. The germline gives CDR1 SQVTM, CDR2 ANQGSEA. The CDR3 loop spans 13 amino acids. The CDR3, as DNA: TGCAGCGTTGTATCACATGAGAAAGATGCGCAGTATTTT. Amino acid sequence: CSVVSHEKDAQYF.

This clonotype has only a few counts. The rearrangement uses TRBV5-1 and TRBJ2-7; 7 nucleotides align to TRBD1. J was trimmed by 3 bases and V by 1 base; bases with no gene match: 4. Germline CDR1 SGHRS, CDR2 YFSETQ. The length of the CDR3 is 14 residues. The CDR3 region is CASSLTTGLYEQYF. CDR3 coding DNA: TGCGCCAGCAGCTTGACGACAGGGCTCTACGAGCAGTACTTC.

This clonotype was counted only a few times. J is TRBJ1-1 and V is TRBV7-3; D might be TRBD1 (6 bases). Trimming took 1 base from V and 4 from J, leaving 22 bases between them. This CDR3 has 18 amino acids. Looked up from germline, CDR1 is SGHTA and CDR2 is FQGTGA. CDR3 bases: TGTGCCAGCAGCTTAAAATCAATTGGTCCGGGGGCCAGCACTGAAGCTTTCTTT. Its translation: CASSLKSIGPGASTEAFF.

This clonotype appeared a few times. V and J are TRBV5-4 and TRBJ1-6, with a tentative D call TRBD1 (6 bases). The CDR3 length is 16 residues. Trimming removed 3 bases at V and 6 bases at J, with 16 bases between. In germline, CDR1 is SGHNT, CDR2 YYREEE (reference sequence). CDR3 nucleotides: TGTGCCAGCAGCTCCTCGGGGGGCCAGGTTAATTCACCCCTCCACTTT. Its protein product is CASSSSGGQVNSPLHF.

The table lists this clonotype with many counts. CDR3 DNA sequence: TGTGCCAGCAGTCTTTCGGACCGACCCACACAAGAGACCCAGTACTTC. As protein: CASSLSDRPTQETQYF. V gene TRBV27 combines with J gene TRBJ2-5; no reliable D call. Per germline, CDR1 MNHEY and CDR2 SMNVEV (reference sequence). Trimming pared 5 bases from V and 2 bases from J, leaving 18 bases between. The CDR3 loop spans 16 amino acids.

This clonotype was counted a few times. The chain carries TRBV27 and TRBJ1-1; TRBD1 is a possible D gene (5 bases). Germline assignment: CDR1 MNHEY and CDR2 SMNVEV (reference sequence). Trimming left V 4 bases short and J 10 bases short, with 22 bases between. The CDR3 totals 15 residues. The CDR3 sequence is CASSSDSWGPRRAFF. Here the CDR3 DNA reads TGTGCCAGCAGTTCAGACAGTTGGGGTCCCCGAAGAGCTTTCTTT.

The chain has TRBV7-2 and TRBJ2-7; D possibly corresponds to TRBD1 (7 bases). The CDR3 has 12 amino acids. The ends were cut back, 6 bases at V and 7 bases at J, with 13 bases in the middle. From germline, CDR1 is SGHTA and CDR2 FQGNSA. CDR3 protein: CASRHPGGEQYF. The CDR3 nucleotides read TGTGCCAGCAGGCATCCAGGGGGGGAGCAGTACTTC.

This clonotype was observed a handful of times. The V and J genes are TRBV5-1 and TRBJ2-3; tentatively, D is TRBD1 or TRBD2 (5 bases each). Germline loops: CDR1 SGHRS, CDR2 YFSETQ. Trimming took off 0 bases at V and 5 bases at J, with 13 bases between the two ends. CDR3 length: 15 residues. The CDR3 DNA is TGCGCCAGCAGCTTGGGGGGGACGATGGGAGATACGCAGTATTTT. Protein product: CASSLGGTMGDTQYF.

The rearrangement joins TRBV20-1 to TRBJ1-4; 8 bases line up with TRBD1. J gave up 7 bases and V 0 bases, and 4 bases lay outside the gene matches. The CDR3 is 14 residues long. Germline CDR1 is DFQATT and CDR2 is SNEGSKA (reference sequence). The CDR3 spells CSARETGGSEKLFF. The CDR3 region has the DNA TGCAGTGCTAGAGAAACAGGGGGAAGTGAAAAACTGTTTTTT.

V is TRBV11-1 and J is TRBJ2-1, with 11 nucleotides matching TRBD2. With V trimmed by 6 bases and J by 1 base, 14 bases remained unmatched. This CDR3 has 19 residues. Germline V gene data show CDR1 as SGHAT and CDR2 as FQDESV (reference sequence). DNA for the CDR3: TGTGCCAGCAGAGTGGCCCCGCGACTAGCGGGGTTATCCTACAATGAGCAGTTCTTC. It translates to CASRVAPRLAGLSYNEQFF.

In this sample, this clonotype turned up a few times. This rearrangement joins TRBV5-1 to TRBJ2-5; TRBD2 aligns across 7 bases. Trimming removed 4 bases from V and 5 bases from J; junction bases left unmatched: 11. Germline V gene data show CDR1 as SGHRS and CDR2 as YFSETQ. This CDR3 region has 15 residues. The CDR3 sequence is CASSLWTREGETQYF. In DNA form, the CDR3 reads TGCGCCAGCAGCCTATGGACTAGAGAAGGGGAGACCCAGTACTTC.

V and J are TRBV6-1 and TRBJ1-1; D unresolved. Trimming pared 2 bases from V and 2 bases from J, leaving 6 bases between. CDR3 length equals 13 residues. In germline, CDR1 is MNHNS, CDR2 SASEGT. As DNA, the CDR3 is TGTGCCAGCAGTGAAATCCGAAACACTGAAGCTTTCTTT. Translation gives CASSEIRNTEAFF.

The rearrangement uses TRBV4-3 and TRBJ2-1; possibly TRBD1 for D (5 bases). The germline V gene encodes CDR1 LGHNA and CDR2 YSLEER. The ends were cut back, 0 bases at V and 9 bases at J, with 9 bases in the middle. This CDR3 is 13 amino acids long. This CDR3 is CASSQDLTAEQFF. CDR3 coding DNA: TGCGCCAGCAGCCAAGACCTGACAGCTGAGCAGTTCTTC.

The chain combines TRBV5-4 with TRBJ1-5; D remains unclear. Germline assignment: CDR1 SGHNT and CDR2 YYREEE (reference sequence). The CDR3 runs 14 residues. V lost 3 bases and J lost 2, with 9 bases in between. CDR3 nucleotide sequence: TGTGCCAGCAGCTCCCAGGATGGCAATCAGCCCCAGCATTTT. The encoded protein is CASSSQDGNQPQHF.

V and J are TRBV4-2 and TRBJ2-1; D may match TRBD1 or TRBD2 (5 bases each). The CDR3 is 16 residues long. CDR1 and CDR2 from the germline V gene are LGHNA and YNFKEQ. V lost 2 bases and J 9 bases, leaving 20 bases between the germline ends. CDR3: CASSQSGTAALVEQFF. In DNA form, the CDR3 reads TGTGCCAGCAGCCAATCCGGGACGGCCGCTCTTGTTGAGCAGTTCTTC.

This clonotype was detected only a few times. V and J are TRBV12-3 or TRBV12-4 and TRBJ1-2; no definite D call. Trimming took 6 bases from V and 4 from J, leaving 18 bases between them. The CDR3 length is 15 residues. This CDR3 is CASRYSPETVYGYTF. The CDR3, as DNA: TGTGCCAGCAGATATAGTCCCGAAACAGTCTATGGCTACACCTTC.

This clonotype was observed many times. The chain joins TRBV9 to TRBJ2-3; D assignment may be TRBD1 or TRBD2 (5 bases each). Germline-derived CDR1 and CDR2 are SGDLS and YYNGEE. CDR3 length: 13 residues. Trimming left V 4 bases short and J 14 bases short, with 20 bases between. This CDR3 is CASSPHNRDRLYF. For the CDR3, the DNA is TGTGCCAGCAGCCCTCATAACCGGGACCGGTTGTATTTT.

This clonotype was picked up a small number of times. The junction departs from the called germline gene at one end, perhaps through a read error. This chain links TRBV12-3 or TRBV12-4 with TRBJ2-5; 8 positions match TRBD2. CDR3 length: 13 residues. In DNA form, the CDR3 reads TGTGCCAGCAGTGTAGCGGGGTTGGAGACCCAGTACTTC. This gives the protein CASSVAGLETQYF.

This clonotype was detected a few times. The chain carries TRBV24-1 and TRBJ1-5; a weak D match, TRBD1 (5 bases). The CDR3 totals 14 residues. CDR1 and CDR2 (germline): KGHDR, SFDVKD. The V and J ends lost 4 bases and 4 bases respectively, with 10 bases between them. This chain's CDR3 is CATSERGRNQPQHF. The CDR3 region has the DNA TGTGCCACCAGTGAAAGGGGACGGAATCAGCCCCAGCATTTT.

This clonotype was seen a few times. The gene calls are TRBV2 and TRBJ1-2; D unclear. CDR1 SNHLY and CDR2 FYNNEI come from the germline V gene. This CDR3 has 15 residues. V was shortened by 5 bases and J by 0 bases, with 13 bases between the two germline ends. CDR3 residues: CASSPDGLANYGYTF. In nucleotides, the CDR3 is TGTGCCAGCAGTCCCGACGGATTAGCTAACTATGGCTACACCTTC.